These 26 T cell receptor beta chains came from one sample sequenced in a study of blood T cells in healthy people across ages. Primers used in a second PCR of roughly 6 to 11 cycles were a sample-barcoded 5' primer and a J-beta primer mix. One entry per CDR3 protein results from TCRdb running MiXCR on the 5' RACE reads. In the table there are 850,000 to 1,300,000 distinct CDR3 sequences, less than 50% of which are singletons. Sequencing input: blood. Source of these receptors: a woman in her fifties or sixties in good health.

This clonotype was seen many times. The gene calls are TRBV7-2 and TRBJ2-7, with no clear D. CDR1 SGHTA and CDR2 FQGNSA come from the germline V gene. This CDR3 region has 12 residues. V was cut by 3 bases and J by 3 bases, with 6 bases left in between. CDR3 amino acids: CASSLIGYEQYF. CDR3 DNA: TGTGCCAGCAGCTTGATTGGCTACGAGCAGTACTTC.

The chain carries TRBV12-3 or TRBV12-4 and TRBJ1-6; D unclear. CDR3 length: 12 residues. The ends were cut back, 6 bases at V and 6 bases at J, with 6 bases in the middle. CDR3 nucleotide sequence: TGTGCCAGCAGCCGAAGTAATTCACCCCTCCACTTT. Its translation is CASSRSNSPLHF.

This clonotype was counted a few times. The J gene is TRBJ2-7, the V gene TRBV7-3; 16 nucleotides agree with TRBD2. V shed 6 bases, J shed 6 bases, and the junction held 11 bases outside the gene matches. Germline V gene lookup returns CDR1 SGHTA and CDR2 FQGTGA. The CDR3 contains 17 residues. The CDR3 sequence: CASSAGTSGRALAEQYF. CDR3 DNA: TGTGCCAGCAGTGCCGGGACTAGCGGGAGGGCCTTGGCCGAGCAGTACTTC.

The chain couples TRBV7-9 to TRBJ2-4; D possibly corresponds to TRBD1 (5 bases). The CDR3 runs 15 residues. The V end lost 5 bases, the J end lost 0 bases, and 11 bases lay between the germline ends. Germline assignment: CDR1 SEHNR and CDR2 FQNEAQ (reference sequence). The CDR3 DNA sequence: TGTGCCAGCAGCATGGAAGGGGTAGCCAAAAACATTCAGTACTTC. It yields the protein CASSMEGVAKNIQYF.

This chain connects TRBV20-1 to TRBJ2-1, with 8 bases fitting TRBD2. Trimming at V came to 3 bases and at J to 2 bases, leaving 9 bases not matched to a gene. This CDR3 contains 16 residues. The germline V gene has CDR1 DFQATT and CDR2 SNEGSKA (reference sequence). The CDR3 DNA follows: TGCAGTGCTAGGGTACCCCAGCGGGAGCCCTACAATGAGCAGTTCTTC. Its protein is CSARVPQREPYNEQFF.

Only a few counts were recorded for this clonotype. This chain joins TRBV25-1 and TRBJ2-1; TRBD2 matches at 7 bases. Germline values: CDR1 MGHDK, CDR2 SYGVNS. V was clipped by 3 bases and J by 0 bases; unmatched bases: 8. The length of the CDR3 is 17 residues. This CDR3 reads CASSDLASGPSYNEQFF. The CDR3 DNA is TGTGCCAGCAGTGATCTGGCTAGCGGTCCCTCCTACAATGAGCAGTTCTTC.

The V call is TRBV6-6, the J call TRBJ1-2; maybe TRBD1 (6 bases). The CDR3 loop spans 14 amino acids. Germline values: CDR1 MNHNY, CDR2 SVGAGI (reference sequence). V was shortened by 6 bases and J by 6 bases, with 17 bases between the two germline ends. The CDR3 loop reads CASRSDSGEDGYTF. CDR3 in DNA: TGTGCCAGCAGATCGGACAGTGGAGAAGATGGCTACACCTTC.

V and J are TRBV7-3 and TRBJ2-2; D uncertain. Germline values: CDR1 SGHTA, CDR2 FQGTGA. The germline V and J ends were trimmed by 3 bases and 1 base, with 9 bases remaining between them. This CDR3 is built from 15 residues. Here the CDR3 reads CASSFAHKNTGELFF. In DNA, the CDR3 is TGTGCCAGCAGCTTTGCACATAAGAACACCGGGGAGCTGTTTTTT. Full variable domain (outside the CDR3, taken from reference TRBV7-3 and TRBJ2-2): GAGVSQTPSNKVTEKGKYVELRCDPISGHTALYWYRQSLGQGPEFLIYFQGTGAADDSGLPNDRFFAVRPEGSVSTLKIQRTERGDSAVYLCASSFAHKNTGELFFGEGSRLTVL.

V is TRBV12-3 or TRBV12-4 and J is TRBJ2-5, with 7 nucleotides matching TRBD2. This CDR3 spans 14 amino acids. Germline trimming cut 5 bases from V and 6 bases from J; bases unmatched to any gene: 9. This CDR3 is CASSATGGAQTQYF. The CDR3 nucleotides read TGTGCCAGCAGTGCGACGGGGGGAGCTCAGACCCAGTACTTC.

This clonotype was seen only a few times. This chain joins TRBV7-9 and TRBJ2-5; 13 nucleotides line up with TRBD2. The CDR3 has 15 amino acids. V shed 5 bases, J shed 11 bases, and the junction held 11 bases outside the gene matches. Germline loops: CDR1 SEHNR, CDR2 FQNEAQ (reference sequence). The CDR3 nucleotides read TGTGCCAGCAGCGCCCAGACTAGCGGGAGGCTTGAGCAGTACTTC. Protein sequence: CASSAQTSGRLEQYF.

With regard to this clonotype: One junction end does not reproduce the germline sequence, and a read error may be involved. The gene calls are TRBV20-1 and TRBJ2-1; tentatively, D is TRBD2 (5 bases). Germline V gives CDR1 DFQATT, CDR2 SNEGSKA (reference sequence). This CDR3 contains 11 residues. The CDR3 DNA reads TGCAGTACTAGGGTAAACAATGAGCAGTTCTTC. This encodes CSTRVNNEQFF.

The V gene is TRBV4-3, the J gene TRBJ2-3; D not resolved. The germline CDR1 and CDR2 sequences are LGHNA and YSLEER. V was clipped by 4 bases and J by 1 base, with 12 bases between them. The CDR3 loop spans 15 amino acids. DNA for the CDR3: TGCGCCAGCAGCCCTGGATCAAGGGGCACAGATACGCAGTATTTT. The encoded protein is CASSPGSRGTDTQYF.

Only a few counts were recorded for this clonotype. V gene TRBV27 combines with J gene TRBJ2-1, with D unresolved. The V end was cut by 5 bases, the J end by 5 bases, with 10 bases between. The length of the CDR3 is 13 residues. Germline CDR1 and CDR2: MNHEY and SMNVEV (reference sequence). CDR3 in amino acids: CASSIRANNEQFF. The CDR3 bases are TGTGCCAGCAGTATCCGGGCCAACAATGAGCAGTTCTTC.

A single count supports this clonotype. The rearrangement uses TRBV12-3 or TRBV12-4 and TRBJ2-1; D may correspond to TRBD1 or TRBD2 (5 bases each). V was pared by 0 bases and J by 7 bases, with 10 bases between. The CDR3 extends over 14 amino acids. CDR3 sequence (DNA): TGTGCCAGCAGTTTAGCTACGGGGACGAATGAGCAGTTCTTC. Its protein product is CASSLATGTNEQFF.

The V call is TRBV10-3, the J call TRBJ2-5; 7 bases are shared with TRBD1. J gave up 13 bases and V 6 bases, and 14 bases lay outside the gene matches. Germline loops: CDR1 ENHRY, CDR2 SYGVKD. The CDR3 covers 13 residues. The chain's CDR3 is CAISRDRKNERYF. CDR3 bases: TGTGCCATCAGCCGGGACAGAAAAAACGAGCGGTACTTC.

This clonotype was counted between two and nine times. V gene TRBV7-2 combines with J gene TRBJ2-3, with no clear D. The germline V gene has CDR1 SGHTA and CDR2 FQGNSA. The CDR3 runs 12 residues. Between the trimmed V and J ends, which lost 5 bases and 5 bases, there was a span of 8 bases. The CDR3 loop reads CASSPVRDTQYF. In nucleotides, the CDR3 is TGTGCCAGCAGCCCCGTCAGAGATACGCAGTATTTT. Drawing the rest from reference TRBV7-2 and TRBJ2-3, the complete variable domain is GAGVSQSPSNKVTEKGKDVELRCDPISGHTALYWYRQSLGQGLEFLIYFQGNSAPDKSGLPSDRFSAERTGGSVSTLTIQRTQQEDSAVYLCASSPVRDTQYFGPGTRLTVL.

This clonotype was counted between two and nine times. This sequence joins TRBV20-1 and TRBJ2-5; 16 nucleotides line up with TRBD2. CDR3 length: 14 residues. The junction had 9 bases not matched to a gene; V was cut back by 6 bases and J by 11 bases. Germline CDR1 DFQATT, CDR2 SNEGSKA (reference sequence). The CDR3: CSAPGTSGRGEQYF. In DNA, the CDR3 is TGCAGTGCACCTGGGACTAGCGGGAGGGGGGAGCAGTACTTC.

In this sample, this clonotype turned up once. Given a much more abundant clone one base away, this may be a read error. This chain links TRBV20-1 with TRBJ2-3; D gene unclear. The CDR3 spans 12 residues. Germline V gene data show CDR1 as DFQATT and CDR2 as SNEGSKA (reference sequence). Deletions cut 5 bases from V and 4 bases from J, with 10 bases between. For the CDR3, the DNA is TGCAGTGCTTCATTTGGCGCAGATACGCAGTATTTT. Translating it yields CSASFGADTQYF.

This clonotype was seen repeatedly, ten times or more. V is TRBV4-2 and J is TRBJ2-1, with 7 bases that match TRBD1. The CDR3 sequence is 15 residues long. Germline V gene data show CDR1 as LGHNA and CDR2 as YNFKEQ. Germline trimming cut 0 bases from V and 8 bases from J; bases unmatched to any gene: 7. The CDR3 spells CASSQDRQGSDEQFF. The CDR3 region has the DNA TGTGCCAGCAGCCAAGATAGACAGGGAAGCGATGAGCAGTTCTTC.

This chain links TRBV7-9 with TRBJ2-7; D is unresolved. The CDR3 contains 14 residues. Germline V gene data show CDR1 as SEHNR and CDR2 as FQNEAQ (reference sequence). V shed 1 base and J shed 0 bases, with 7 bases lying between them. The CDR3 nucleotides are TGTGCCAGCAGCTTAGATGGGGTCTCCTACGAGCAGTACTTC. It codes for CASSLDGVSYEQYF.

This clonotype was detected a few times. The V and J genes are TRBV3-1 and TRBJ2-1; 10 bases line up with TRBD2. CDR1 is LGHDT, CDR2 YNNKEL, per germline (reference sequence). CDR3 length: 15 residues. V lost 2 bases and J lost 6; bases outside the gene matches: 4. Here the CDR3 DNA reads TGTGCCAGCAGCCAAACTAGCGGGAAGCTCAATGAGCAGTTCTTC. Translation gives CASSQTSGKLNEQFF.

This clonotype has only a few counts. V usage is TRBV24-1 and J usage is TRBJ2-1; D is possibly TRBD1 or TRBD2 (7 bases each). Germline CDR1 reads KGHDR; CDR2 reads SFDVKD. This CDR3 region has 18 residues. With 2 bases removed from V and 10 bases from J, the gap between germline ends came to 26 bases. The CDR3 region is CATSDSQGESGRAWEQFF. The CDR3 nucleotides are TGTGCCACCAGTGATTCTCAGGGGGAGAGTGGGAGGGCCTGGGAGCAGTTCTTC.

This rearrangement joins TRBV10-3 to TRBJ1-2, with 8 positions matching TRBD1. Germline values: CDR1 ENHRY, CDR2 SYGVKD. With 3 bases clipped from V and 4 bases from J, the junction kept 7 bases outside the gene matches. This CDR3 is 15 amino acids long. In DNA form, the CDR3 reads TGTGCCATCAGTGACCTCGGACAGGGCCCCTATGGCTACACCTTC. As protein: CAISDLGQGPYGYTF.

This clonotype was seen a handful of times. A much larger clone is a single base away; this may be a read error. This rearrangement joins TRBV12-3 or TRBV12-4 to TRBJ2-3, with 8 positions matching TRBD2. Losses at the gene ends were 5 bases for V and 10 bases for J; bases not matched to a gene: 8. The CDR3 has 13 amino acids. The CDR3 reads CASSSGRGDAQYF. The DNA for the CDR3 is TGTGCCAGCAGTAGCGGGAGAGGGGATGCGCAGTATTTT.

The sample holds one count of this clonotype. The chain uses TRBV6-2 or TRBV6-3 and TRBJ2-7; D uncertain. CDR1 and CDR2 from the germline V gene are MNHEY and SVGEGT. V lost 0 bases to trimming and J lost 0 bases, with 12 bases between them. This CDR3 spans 16 amino acids. CDR3 DNA: TGTGCCAGCAGTTACTCCGCGGTCCTCGTCTCCTACGAGCAGTACTTC. Translating gives CASSYSAVLVSYEQYF.

This clonotype has a handful of counts. The CDR3 region has the DNA TGCAGTGCTAGACCTAACTATCAAGAGACCCAGTACTTC. Amino acid sequence: CSARPNYQETQYF. The rearrangement joins TRBV20-1 to TRBJ2-5, with D hard to call. CDR1 DFQATT and CDR2 SNEGSKA come from the germline V gene (reference sequence). Trimming left V 2 bases short and J 2 bases short, with 9 bases between. CDR3 length: 13 residues.